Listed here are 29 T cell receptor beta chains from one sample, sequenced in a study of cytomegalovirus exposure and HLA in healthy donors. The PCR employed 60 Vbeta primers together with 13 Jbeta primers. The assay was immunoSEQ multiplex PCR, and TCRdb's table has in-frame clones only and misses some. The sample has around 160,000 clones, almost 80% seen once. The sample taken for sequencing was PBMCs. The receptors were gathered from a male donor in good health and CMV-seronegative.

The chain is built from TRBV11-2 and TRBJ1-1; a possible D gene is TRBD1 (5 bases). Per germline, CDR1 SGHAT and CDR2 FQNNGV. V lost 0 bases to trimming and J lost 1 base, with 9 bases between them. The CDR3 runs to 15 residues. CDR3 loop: CASSLDRGGNTEAFF. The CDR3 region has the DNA TGTGCCAGCAGCTTAGATCGGGGGGGGAACACTGAAGCTTTCTTT.

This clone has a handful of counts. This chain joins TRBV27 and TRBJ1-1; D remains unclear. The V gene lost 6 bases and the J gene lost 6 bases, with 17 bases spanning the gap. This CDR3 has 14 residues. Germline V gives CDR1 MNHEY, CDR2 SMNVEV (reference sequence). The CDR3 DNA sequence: TGTGCCAGCAGACAGCAGGTACTGGGTGCTGAAGCTTTCTTT. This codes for CASRQQVLGAEAFF.

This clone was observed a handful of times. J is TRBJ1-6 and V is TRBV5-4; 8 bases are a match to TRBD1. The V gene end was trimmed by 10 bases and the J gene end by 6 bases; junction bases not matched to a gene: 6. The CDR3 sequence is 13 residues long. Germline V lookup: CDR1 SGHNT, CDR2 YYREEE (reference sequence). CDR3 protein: CAGRRGPNSPLHF. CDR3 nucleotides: TGTGCCGGCCGCAGGGGGCCTAATTCACCCCTCCACTTT.

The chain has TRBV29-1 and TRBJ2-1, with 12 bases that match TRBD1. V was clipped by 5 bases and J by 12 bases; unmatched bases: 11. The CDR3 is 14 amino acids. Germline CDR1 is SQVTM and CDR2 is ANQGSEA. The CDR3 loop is CSVQGQGAFGGQFF. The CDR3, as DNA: TGCAGCGTTCAGGGACAGGGGGCTTTTGGTGGGCAGTTCTTC.

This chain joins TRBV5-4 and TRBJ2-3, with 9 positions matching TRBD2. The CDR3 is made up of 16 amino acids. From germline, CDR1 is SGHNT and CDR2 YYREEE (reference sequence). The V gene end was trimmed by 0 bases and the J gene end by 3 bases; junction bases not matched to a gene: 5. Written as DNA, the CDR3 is TGTGCCAGCAGCTTGGGCGAGCGGGGGGCGACAGATACGCAGTATTTT. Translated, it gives CASSLGERGATDTQYF.

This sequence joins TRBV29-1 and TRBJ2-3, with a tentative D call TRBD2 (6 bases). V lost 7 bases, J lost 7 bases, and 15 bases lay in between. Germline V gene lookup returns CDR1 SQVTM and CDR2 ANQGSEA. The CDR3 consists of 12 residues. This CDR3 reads CSGVGGTNTQYF. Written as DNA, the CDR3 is TGCAGCGGGGTTGGCGGGACGAATACGCAGTATTTT.

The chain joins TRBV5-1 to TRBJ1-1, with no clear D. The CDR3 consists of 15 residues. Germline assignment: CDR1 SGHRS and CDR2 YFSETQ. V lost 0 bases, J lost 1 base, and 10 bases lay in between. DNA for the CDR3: TGCGCCAGCAGCTTGGTTGGCCAAACGAACACTGAAGCTTTCTTT. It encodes CASSLVGQTNTEAFF.

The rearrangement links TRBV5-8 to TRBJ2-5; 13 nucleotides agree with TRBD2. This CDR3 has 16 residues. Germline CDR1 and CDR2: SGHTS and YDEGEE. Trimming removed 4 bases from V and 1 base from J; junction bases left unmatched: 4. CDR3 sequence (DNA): TGTGCCAGCAGCCCGGGGACTAGCGGGGCCCAAGAGACCCAGTACTTC. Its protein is CASSPGTSGAQETQYF.

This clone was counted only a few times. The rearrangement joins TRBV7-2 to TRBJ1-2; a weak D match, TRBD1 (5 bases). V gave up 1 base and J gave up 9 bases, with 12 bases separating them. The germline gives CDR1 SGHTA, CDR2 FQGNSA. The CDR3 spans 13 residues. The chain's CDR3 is CASSLGGTDRYTF. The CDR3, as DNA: TGTGCCAGCAGCTTAGGCGGGACCGACCGCTACACCTTC.

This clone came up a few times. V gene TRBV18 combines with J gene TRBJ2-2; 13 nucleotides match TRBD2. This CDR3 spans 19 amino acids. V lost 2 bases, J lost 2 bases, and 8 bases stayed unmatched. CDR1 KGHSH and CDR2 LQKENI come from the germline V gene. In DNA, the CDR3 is TGTGCCAGCTCACCATATGGACTAGCGGGGGCCTTTAACACCGGGGAGCTGTTTTTT. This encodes CASSPYGLAGAFNTGELFF.

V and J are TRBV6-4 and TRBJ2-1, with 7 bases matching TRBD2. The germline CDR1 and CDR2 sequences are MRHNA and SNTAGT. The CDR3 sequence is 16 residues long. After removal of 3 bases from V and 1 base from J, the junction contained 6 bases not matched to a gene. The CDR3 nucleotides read TGTGCCAGCAGTGAAGAAGGCGGGGGATCCTACAATGAGCAGTTCTTC. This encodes CASSEEGGGSYNEQFF.

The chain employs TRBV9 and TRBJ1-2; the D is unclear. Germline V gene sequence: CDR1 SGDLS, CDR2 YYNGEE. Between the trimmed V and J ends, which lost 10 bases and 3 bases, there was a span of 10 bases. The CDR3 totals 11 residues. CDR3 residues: CASEGYYGYTF. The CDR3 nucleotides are TGTGCCTCGGAGGGTTACTATGGCTACACCTTC.

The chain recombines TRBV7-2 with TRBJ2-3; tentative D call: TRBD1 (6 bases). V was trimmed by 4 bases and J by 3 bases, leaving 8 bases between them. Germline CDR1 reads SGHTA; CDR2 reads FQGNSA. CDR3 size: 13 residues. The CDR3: CASSSGQTDTQYF. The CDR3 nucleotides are TGTGCCAGCAGCTCCGGACAGACAGATACGCAGTATTTT.

This chain's CDR3 is CASSISSGRARWTGELFF. DNA of the CDR3: TGTGCCAGTAGTATTTCTAGCGGGAGGGCCAGGTGGACCGGGGAGCTGTTTTTT. V and J are TRBV19 and TRBJ2-2, with TRBD2 matching 12 bases. With V trimmed by 3 bases and J by 5 bases, 10 bases remained unmatched. The CDR3 extends over 18 amino acids. Germline CDR1 LNHDA, CDR2 SQIVND (reference sequence). Full variable domain (outside the CDR3, taken from reference TRBV19 and TRBJ2-2): DGGITQSPKYLFRKEGQNVTLSCEQNLNHDAMYWYRQDPGQGLRLIYYSQIVNDFQKGDIAEGYSVSREKKESFPLTVTSAQKNPTAFYLCASSISSGRARWTGELFFGEGSRLTVL.

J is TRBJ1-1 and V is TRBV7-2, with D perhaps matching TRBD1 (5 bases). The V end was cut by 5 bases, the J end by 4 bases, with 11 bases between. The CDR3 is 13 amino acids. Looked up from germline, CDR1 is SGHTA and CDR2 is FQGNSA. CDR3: CASSPIQGTEAFF. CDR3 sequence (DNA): TGTGCCAGCAGCCCGATTCAGGGCACTGAAGCTTTCTTT.

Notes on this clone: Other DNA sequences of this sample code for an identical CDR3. This CDR3 reads CASSLGRRSSYEQYF. The CDR3 bases are TGTGCCAGCAGTTTGGGTCGCCGGAGCTCCTACGAGCAGTACTTC. The genes are TRBV28 and TRBJ2-7; D remains ambiguous. Germline V gene lookup returns CDR1 MDHEN and CDR2 SYDVKM. The CDR3 contains 15 residues. V lost 3 bases to trimming and J lost 0 bases, with 12 bases between them.

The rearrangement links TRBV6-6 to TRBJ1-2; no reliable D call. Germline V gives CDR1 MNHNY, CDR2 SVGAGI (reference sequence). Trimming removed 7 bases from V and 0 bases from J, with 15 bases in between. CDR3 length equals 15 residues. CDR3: CASMTRADANYGYTF. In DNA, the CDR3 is TGTGCCAGCATGACGCGGGCAGACGCTAACTATGGCTACACCTTC.

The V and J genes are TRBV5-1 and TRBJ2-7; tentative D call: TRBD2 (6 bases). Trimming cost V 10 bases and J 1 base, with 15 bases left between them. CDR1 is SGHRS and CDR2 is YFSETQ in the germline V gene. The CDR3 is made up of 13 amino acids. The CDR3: CAPRGLSSYEQYF. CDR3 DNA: TGCGCCCCCCGGGGACTTTCTTCCTACGAGCAGTACTTC. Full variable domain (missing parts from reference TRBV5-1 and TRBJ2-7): KAGVTQTPRYLIKTRGQQVTLSCSPISGHRSVSWYQQTPGQGLQFLFEYFSETQRNKGNFPGRFSGRQFSNSRSEMNVSTLELGDSALYLCAPRGLSSYEQYFGPGTRLTVT.

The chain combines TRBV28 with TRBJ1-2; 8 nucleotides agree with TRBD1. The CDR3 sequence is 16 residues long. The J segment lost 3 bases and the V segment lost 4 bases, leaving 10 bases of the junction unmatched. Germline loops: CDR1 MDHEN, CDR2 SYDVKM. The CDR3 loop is CASSSLAGQGDYGYTF. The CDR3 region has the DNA TGTGCCAGCAGTTCTTTGGCAGGACAGGGAGACTATGGCTACACCTTC.

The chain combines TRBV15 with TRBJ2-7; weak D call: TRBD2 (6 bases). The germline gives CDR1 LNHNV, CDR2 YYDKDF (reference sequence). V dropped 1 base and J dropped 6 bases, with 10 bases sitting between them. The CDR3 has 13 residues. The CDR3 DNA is TGTGCCACCAGCAGAGTGGTGGGGGGCGAGCAGTACTTC. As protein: CATSRVVGGEQYF.

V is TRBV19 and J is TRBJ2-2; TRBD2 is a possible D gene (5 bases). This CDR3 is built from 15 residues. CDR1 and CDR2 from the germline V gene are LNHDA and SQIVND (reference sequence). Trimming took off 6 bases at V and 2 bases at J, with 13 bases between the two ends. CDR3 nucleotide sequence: TGTGCCAGTAGCCCGATGAGGGTTAACACCGGGGAGCTGTTTTTT. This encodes CASSPMRVNTGELFF.

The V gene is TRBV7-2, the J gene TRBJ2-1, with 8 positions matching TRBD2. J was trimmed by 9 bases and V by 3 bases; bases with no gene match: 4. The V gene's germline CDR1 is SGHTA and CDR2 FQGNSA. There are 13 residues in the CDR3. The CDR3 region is CASSLGLAGEQFF. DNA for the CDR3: TGTGCCAGCAGCTTGGGCCTAGCGGGTGAGCAGTTCTTC.

The CDR3 loop reads CASTLLAGGGGFNEQFF. CDR3 sequence (DNA): TGTGCCAGCACCCTTCTGGCGGGAGGCGGTGGGTTCAATGAGCAGTTCTTC. The chain employs TRBV11-2 and TRBJ2-1; 8 nucleotides align to TRBD2. The V gene's germline CDR1 is SGHAT and CDR2 FQNNGV. This CDR3 has 17 amino acids. The V segment lost 7 bases and the J segment 6 bases; nucleotides outside the gene matches: 17.

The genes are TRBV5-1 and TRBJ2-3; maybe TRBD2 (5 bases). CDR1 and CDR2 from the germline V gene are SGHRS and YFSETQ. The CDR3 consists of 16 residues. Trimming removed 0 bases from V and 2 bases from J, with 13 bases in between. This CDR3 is CASSLARRGPTDTQYF. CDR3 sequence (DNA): TGCGCCAGCAGCTTGGCGAGGAGAGGGCCCACAGATACGCAGTATTTT. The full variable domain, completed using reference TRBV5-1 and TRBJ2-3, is KAGVTQTPRYLIKTRGQQVTLSCSPISGHRSVSWYQQTPGQGLQFLFEYFSETQRNKGNFPGRFSGRQFSNSRSEMNVSTLELGDSALYLCASSLARRGPTDTQYFGPGTRLTVL.

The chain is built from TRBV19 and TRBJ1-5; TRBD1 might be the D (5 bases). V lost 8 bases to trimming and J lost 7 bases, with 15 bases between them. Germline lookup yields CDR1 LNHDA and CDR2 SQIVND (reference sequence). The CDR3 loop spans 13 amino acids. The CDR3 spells CASQVLTGQPQHF. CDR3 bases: TGTGCCAGTCAAGTTTTAACAGGCCAGCCCCAGCATTTT.

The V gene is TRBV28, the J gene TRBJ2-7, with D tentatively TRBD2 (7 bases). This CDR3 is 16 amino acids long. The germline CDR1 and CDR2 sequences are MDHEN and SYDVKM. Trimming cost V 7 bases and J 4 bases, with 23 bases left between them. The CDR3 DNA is TGTGCCAGCAATCCCTTTCAAGGGGGGGAACATTACGAGCAGTACTTC. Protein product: CASNPFQGGEHYEQYF.

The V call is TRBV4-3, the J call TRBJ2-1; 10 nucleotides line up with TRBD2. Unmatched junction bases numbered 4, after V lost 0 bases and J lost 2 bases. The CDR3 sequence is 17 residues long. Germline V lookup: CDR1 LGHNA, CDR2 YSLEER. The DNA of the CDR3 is TGCGCCAGCAGCCAAGAGCTAGCGGGAGCCACCTACAATGAGCAGTTCTTC. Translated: CASSQELAGATYNEQFF.

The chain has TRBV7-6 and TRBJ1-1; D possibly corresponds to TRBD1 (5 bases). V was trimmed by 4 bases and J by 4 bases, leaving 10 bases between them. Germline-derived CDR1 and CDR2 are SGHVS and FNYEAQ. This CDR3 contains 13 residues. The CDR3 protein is CASSSRVGTEAFF. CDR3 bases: TGTGCCAGCAGCTCCAGGGTAGGCACTGAAGCTTTCTTT.

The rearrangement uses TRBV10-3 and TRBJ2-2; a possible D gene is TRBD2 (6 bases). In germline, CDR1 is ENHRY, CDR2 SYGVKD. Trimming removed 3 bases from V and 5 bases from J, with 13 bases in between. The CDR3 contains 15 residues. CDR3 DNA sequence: TGTGCCATCAGTGACGTTATCCGGGGGACCGGGGAGCTGTTTTTT. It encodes CAISDVIRGTGELFF.